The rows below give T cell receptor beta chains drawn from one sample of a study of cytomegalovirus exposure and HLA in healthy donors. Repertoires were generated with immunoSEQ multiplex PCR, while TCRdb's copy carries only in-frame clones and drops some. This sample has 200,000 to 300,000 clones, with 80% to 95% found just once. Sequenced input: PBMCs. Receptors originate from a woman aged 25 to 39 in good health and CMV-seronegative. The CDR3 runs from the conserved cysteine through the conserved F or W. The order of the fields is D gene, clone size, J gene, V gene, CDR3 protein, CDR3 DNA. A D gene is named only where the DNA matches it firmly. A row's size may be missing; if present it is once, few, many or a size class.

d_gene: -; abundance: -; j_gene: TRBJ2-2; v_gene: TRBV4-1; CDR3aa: CASSHPNTGELFF; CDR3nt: TGCGCCAGCAGCCACCCGAACACCGGGGAGCTGTTTTTT
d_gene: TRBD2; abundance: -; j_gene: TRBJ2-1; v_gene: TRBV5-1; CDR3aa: CASSLARTSGIDNEQFF; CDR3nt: TGCGCCAGCAGCTTGGCCCGAACTAGCGGGATCGACAATGAGCAGTTCTTC
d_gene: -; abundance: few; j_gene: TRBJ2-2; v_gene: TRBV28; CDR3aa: CASSLDTGELFF; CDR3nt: TGTGCCAGCAGTTTGGATACCGGGGAGCTGTTTTTT
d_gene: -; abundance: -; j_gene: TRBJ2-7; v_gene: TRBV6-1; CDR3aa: CASSEASAGRYEQYF; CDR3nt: TGTGCCAGCAGTGAAGCTTCGGCAGGGAGGTACGAGCAGTACTTC
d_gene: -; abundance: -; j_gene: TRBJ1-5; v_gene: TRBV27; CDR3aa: CASSPAGSPNQPQHF; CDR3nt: TGTGCCAGCAGTCCCGCAGGGTCCCCAAATCAGCCCCAGCATTTT
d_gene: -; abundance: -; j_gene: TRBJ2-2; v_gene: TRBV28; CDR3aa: CASSVFLYPLSSGELFF; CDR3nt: TGTGCCAGCAGTGTTTTCCTCTATCCTCTTTCATCCGGGGAGCTGTTTTTT
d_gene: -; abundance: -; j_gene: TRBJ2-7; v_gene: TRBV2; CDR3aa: CASIRAGGEQYF; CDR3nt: TGTGCCAGCATCCGGGCAGGGGGGGAGCAGTACTTC
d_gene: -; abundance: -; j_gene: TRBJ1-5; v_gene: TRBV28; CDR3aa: CASSPQEGWGNQPQHF; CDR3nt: TGTGCCAGCTCCCCTCAGGAGGGATGGGGCAATCAGCCCCAGCATTTT
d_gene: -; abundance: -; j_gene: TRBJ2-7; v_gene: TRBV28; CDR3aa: CASSFYVGVSGSSYEQYF; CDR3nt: TGTGCCAGCAGTTTTTACGTCGGGGTCTCAGGCAGCTCCTACGAGCAGTACTTC
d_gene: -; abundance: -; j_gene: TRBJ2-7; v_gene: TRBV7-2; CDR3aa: CASSLNGYASYEQYF; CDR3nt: TGTGCCAGCAGCTTAAACGGCTACGCCTCCTACGAGCAGTACTTC
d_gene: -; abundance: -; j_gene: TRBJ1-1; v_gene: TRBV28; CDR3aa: CASSSRAAAFF; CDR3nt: TGTGCCAGCAGTTCCAGGGCCGCCGCTTTCTTT
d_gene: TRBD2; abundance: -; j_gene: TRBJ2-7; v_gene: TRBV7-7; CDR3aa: CASSSETSGNPIYRYF; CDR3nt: TGTGCCAGCAGCTCCGAGACTAGCGGGAATCCAATCTACCGGTACTTC
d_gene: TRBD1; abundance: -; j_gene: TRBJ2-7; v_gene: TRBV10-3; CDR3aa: CAISRDRGVIGEQYF; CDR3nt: TGTGCCATCAGCCGGGACAGGGGAGTCATCGGCGAGCAGTACTTC
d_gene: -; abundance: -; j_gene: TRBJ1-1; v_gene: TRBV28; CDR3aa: CASRGQGHENTEAFF; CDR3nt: TGTGCCAGCCGGGGCCAGGGACACGAGAACACTGAAGCTTTCTTT
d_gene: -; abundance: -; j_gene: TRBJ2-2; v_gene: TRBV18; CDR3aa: CASSPLDQNTGELFF; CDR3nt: TGTGCCAGCTCACCCTTGGACCAGAACACCGGGGAGCTGTTTTTT
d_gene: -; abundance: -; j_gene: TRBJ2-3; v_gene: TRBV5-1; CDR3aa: CASSLDGRRDYGDTQYF; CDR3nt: TGCGCCAGCAGCTTGGACGGGCGCAGGGATTATGGAGATACGCAGTATTTT
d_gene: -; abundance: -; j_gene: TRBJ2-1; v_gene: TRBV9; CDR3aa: CASSVGRFIANEQFF; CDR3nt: TGTGCCAGCAGCGTAGGGAGGTTTATCGCCAATGAGCAGTTCTTC
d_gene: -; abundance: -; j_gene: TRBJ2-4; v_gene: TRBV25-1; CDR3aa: CASSPSSGGEAENIQYF; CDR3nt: TGTGCCAGCAGCCCCTCTAGTGGGGGCGAGGCGGAAAACATTCAGTACTTC
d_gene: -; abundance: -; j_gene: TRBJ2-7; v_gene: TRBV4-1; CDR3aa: CASSQALERSLPSSYEQYF; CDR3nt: TGCGCCAGCAGCCAAGCACTAGAGAGGTCCTTGCCTAGCTCCTACGAGCAGTACTTC
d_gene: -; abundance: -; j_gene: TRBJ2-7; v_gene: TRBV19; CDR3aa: CASSPLGQGSYEQYF; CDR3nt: TGTGCCAGTAGTCCCCTCGGGCAGGGGTCCTACGAGCAGTACTTC
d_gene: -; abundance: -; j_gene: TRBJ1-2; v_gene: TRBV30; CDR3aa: CAWSVEGRYYGYTF; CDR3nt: TGTGCCTGGAGTGTGGAAGGGCGCTACTATGGCTACACCTTC
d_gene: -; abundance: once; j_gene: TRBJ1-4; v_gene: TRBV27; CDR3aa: CASSWRGAANEKLFF; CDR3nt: TGTGCCAGCAGTTGGCGGGGGGCAGCTAATGAAAAACTGTTTTTT
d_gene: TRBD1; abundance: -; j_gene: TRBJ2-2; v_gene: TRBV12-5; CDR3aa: CASGLVQGGTGELFF; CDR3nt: TGTGCTAGTGGTTTGGTACAGGGGGGCACCGGGGAGCTGTTTTTT
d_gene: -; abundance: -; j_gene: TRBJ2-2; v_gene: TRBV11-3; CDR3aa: CASSHSGGTGELFF; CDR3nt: TGTGCCAGCAGCCATAGCGGCGGGACCGGGGAGCTGTTTTTT
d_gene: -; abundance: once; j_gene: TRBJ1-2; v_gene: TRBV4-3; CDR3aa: CASSQSLGNYGYTF; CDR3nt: TGCGCCAGCAGCCAGAGCCTAGGGAACTATGGCTACACCTTC
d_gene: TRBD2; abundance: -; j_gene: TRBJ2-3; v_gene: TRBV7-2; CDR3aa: CASSPTSGTTDTQYF; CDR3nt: TGTGCCAGCAGCCCGACTAGCGGGACCACAGATACGCAGTATTTT
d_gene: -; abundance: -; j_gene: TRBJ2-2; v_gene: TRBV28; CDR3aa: CASGRGLPSTGELFF; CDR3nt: TGTGCCAGCGGCCGAGGCCTACCGAGCACCGGGGAGCTGTTTTTT
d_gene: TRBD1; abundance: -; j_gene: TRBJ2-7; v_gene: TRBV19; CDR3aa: CASSPGQAASYEQYF; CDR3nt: TGTGCCAGTAGTCCTGGACAGGCGGCTTCCTACGAGCAGTACTTC
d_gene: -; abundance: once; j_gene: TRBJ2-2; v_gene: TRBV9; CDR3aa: CASSNRELNTGELFF; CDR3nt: TGTGCCAGCAGCAACAGGGAATTGAACACCGGGGAGCTGTTTTTT
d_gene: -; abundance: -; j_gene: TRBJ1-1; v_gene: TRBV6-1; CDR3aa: CASSGYGTEAFF; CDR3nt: TGTGCCAGCAGTGGGTATGGCACTGAAGCTTTCTTT
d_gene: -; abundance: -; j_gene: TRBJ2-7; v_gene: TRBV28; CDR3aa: CASSLAGGSYEQYF; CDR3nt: TGTGCCAGCAGTTTAGCCGGGGGCTCCTACGAGCAGTACTTC
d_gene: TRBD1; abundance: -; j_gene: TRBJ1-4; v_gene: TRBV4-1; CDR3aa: CASSQARGPNEKLFF; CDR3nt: TGCGCCAGCAGCCAAGCGAGGGGGCCCAATGAAAAACTGTTTTTT
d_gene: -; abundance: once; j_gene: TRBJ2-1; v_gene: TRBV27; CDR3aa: CASRPTVTWHVQFF; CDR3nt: TGTGCCAGCAGACCGACAGTAACTTGGCATGTTCAGTTCTTC
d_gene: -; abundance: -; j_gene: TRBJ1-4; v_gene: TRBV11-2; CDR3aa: CASSLGGEKLFF; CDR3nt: TGTGCCAGCAGCTTAGGAGGTGAAAAACTGTTTTTT
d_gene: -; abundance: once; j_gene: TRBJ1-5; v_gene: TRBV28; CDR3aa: CASTKGGNQPQHF; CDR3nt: TGTGCCAGCACCAAGGGGGGCAATCAGCCCCAGCATTTT
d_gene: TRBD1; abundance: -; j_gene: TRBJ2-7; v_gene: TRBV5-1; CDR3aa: CASSRGTGESYEQYF; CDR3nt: TGCGCCAGCAGCCGAGGGACAGGGGAATCCTACGAGCAGTACTTC
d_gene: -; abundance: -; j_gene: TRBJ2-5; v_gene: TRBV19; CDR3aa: CASNLGGQETQYF; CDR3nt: TGTGCCAGTAATCTGGGGGGCCAAGAGACCCAGTACTTC
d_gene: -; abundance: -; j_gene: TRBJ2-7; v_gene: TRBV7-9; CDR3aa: CASSPRGGPHYEQYF; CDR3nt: TGTGCCAGCAGCCCTCGAGGGGGTCCTCATTACGAGCAGTACTTC
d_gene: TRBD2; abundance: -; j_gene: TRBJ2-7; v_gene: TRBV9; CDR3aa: CASGPSGTYEQYF; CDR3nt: TGTGCCAGCGGGCCTAGCGGAACCTACGAGCAGTACTTC
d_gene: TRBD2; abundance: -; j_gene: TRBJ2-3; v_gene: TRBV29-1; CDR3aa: CSVGGTSGREWRKDTQYF; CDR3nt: TGCAGCGTTGGGGGGACTAGCGGGAGGGAGTGGCGGAAAGATACGCAGTATTTT
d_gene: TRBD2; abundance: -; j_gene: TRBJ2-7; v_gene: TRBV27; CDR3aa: CASSLTSGRVEQYF; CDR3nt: TGTGCCAGCAGTTTAACTAGCGGGAGGGTCGAGCAGTACTTC
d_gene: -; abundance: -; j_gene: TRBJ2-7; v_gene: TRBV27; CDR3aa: CASSPTGVLYEQYF; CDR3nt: TGTGCCAGCAGTCCTACGGGAGTTCTTTACGAGCAGTACTTC
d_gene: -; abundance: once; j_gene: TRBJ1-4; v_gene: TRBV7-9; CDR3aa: CASSLPHPGEKLFF; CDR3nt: TGTGCCAGCAGCTTACCCCATCCCGGGGAAAAACTGTTTTTT
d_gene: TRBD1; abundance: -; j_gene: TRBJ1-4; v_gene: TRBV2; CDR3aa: CASSELGTGGEKLFF; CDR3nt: TGTGCCAGCAGTGAACTTGGGACAGGTGGTGAAAAACTGTTTTTT
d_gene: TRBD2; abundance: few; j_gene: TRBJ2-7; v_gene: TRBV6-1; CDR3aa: CASTSGTYEQYF; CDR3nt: TGTGCCAGCACTAGCGGTACCTACGAGCAGTACTTC